The present entry profiles one T cell receptor beta chain with its context. Its specificity is not known. The record originates from a study of cytomegalovirus exposure and HLA in healthy donors. Study-level results: The study listed 164 cytomegalovirus-associated TCR beta chains.

V dropped 7 bases and J dropped 5; count of bases not matched to a gene: 12. Germline assignment: CDR1 SGHTA and CDR2 FQGNSA. The CDR3 is made up of 15 amino acids. Amplification used 60 Vbeta primers and 13 Jbeta primers. The assay was immunoSEQ multiplex PCR, and TCRdb's table has in-frame clones only and misses some. The sample has approximately 130,000 clones, 77% seen once. Nominally healthy donors provided the samples, though records likely missed some immune exposures. The chain recombines TRBV7-2 with TRBJ2-5; 8 nucleotides line up with TRBD2. The TCR sequence derives from a woman in her thirties or forties in good health and CMV-seronegative. The sequenced sample was PBMCs. The CDR3 DNA reads as TGTGCCAGCACCAGCCCGTCTAGCGGGCTTGAGACCCAGTACTTC. It is translated as CASTSPSSGLETQYF.